This T cell receptor (beta chain) is drawn from a study of tumor-infiltrating lymphocytes in oesophageal squamous cell carcinoma. MiXCR, applied by TCRdb to the PCR reads, yields one record per CDR3 protein. The repertoire holds 15,000 to 20,000 distinct CDR3 sequences, with around two fifths as singletons. The CDR3 totals 16 residues. V lost 6 bases to trimming and J lost 6 bases; unmatched junction nucleotides: 14. This clonotype originated in a female donor with esophageal squamous cell carcinoma. The chain is built from TRBV12-3 or TRBV12-4 and TRBJ2-1; 7 nucleotides align to TRBD2. Sequencing used normal esophageal tissue next to the tumor. CDR3 nucleotides: TGTGCCAGCAGCCCCCATCCCCGCGGGAGTAGCAATGAGCAGTTCTTC. This sequence encodes CASSPHPRGSSNEQFF.